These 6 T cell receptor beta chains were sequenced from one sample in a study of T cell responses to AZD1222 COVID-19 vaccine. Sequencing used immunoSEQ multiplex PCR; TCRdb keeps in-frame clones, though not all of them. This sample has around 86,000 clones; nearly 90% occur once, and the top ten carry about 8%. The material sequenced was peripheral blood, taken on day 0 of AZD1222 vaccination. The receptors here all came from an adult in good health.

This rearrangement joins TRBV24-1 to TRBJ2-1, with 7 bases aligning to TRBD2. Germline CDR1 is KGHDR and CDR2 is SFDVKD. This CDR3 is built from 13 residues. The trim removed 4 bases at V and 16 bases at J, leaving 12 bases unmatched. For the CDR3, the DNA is TGTGCCACCAGTGAGGGGCAGGGAGGGAGGAACTTCTTC. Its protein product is CATSEGQGGRNFF.

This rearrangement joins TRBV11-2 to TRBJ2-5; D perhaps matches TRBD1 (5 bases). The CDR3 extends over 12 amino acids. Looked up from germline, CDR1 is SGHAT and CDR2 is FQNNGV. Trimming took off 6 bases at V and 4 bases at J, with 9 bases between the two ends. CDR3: CASSEQGETQYF. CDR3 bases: TGTGCCAGCAGTGAGCAGGGAGAGACCCAGTACTTC.

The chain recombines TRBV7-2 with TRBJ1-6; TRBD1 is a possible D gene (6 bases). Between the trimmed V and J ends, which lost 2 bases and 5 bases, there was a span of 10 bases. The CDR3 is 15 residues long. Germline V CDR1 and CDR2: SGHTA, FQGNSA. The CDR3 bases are TGTGCCAGCAGCTTACAGGGGCCGCATAATTCACCCCTCCACTTT. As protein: CASSLQGPHNSPLHF.

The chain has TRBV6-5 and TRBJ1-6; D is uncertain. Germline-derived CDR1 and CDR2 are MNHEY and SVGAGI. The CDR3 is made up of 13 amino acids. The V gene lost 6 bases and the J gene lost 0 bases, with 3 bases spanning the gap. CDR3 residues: CASRDSYNSPLHF. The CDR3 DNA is TGTGCCAGCAGGGACTCCTATAATTCACCCCTCCACTTT.

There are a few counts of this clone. CDR3 nucleotide sequence: TGTGCCAGCAGCTTAGATGAGTCCCAGTACTTC. The encoded protein is CASSLDESQYF. The chain links TRBV7-9 to TRBJ2-5; D is undetermined. Germline-derived CDR1 and CDR2 are SEHNR and FQNEAQ (reference sequence). V lost 1 base, J lost 9 bases, and 6 bases lay in between. The CDR3 is made up of 11 amino acids.

CDR3 residues: CASSANQPQHF. CDR3 nucleotide sequence: TGTGCCAGCAGCGCCAATCAGCCCCAGCATTTT. The V and J genes are TRBV12-3 or TRBV12-4 and TRBJ1-5; D call uncertain. The CDR3 sequence is 11 residues long. V dropped 6 bases and J dropped 3 bases, with 3 bases sitting between them.